A selection of T cell receptor beta chains follows, all from one sample in a study of T-cell memory formation after mild COVID-19. One entry per CDR3 protein results from TCRdb running MiXCR on the 5' RACE reads. The data contain approximately 350,000 distinct CDR3 sequences, roughly 14% of them seen just once; the ten biggest clones take up 20% to 25%. The sequenced material came from PBMCs or a T cell subset sorted from them (not recorded which). The source is a man between 18 and 29 years old who had mild COVID-19 (a few samples of this study predate the infection). Cell type and time point are not known. CDR3s include the opening cysteine and the closing phenylalanine or tryptophan. A D gene is named only where the DNA matches it firmly. The size of a clone is reported for some rows only, either as once, few or many, or as a class for expanded clones.

j_call clone_size v_call d_call cdr3_aa cdr3_nt
TRBJ2-2 . TRBV3-1 TRBD2 CASSPRGGKNTGELFF TGTGCCAGCAGCCCGCGGGGGGGTAAGAACACCGGGGAGCTGTTTTTT
TRBJ1-1 . TRBV6-2/TRBV6-3 . CASPPTVTEAFF TGTGCCAGCCCCCCGACAGTTACTGAAGCTTTCTTT
TRBJ1-2 many TRBV10-3 . CAISEYRDGANYGYTF TGTGCCATCAGTGAGTACCGGGACGGAGCTAACTATGGCTACACCTTC
TRBJ2-5 . TRBV5-1 . CASSLGWIETQYF TGCGCCAGCAGCTTGGGGTGGATAGAGACCCAGTACTTC
TRBJ1-1 few TRBV5-8 TRBD1 CASSLALQGAAFF TGTGCCAGCAGCTTGGCCTTGCAGGGGGCAGCTTTCTTT
TRBJ1-1 few TRBV5-1 . CASSLRTTGNTEAFF TGCGCCAGCAGCTTGCGTACCACCGGGAACACTGAAGCTTTCTTT
TRBJ1-6 few TRBV4-1 . CASSRTGLLSPLHF TGCGCCAGCAGCCGTACCGGATTACTTTCACCCCTCCACTTT
TRBJ2-2 . TRBV9 TRBD1 CASSPAGGFAGELFF TGTGCCAGCAGCCCGGCAGGGGGCTTTGCCGGGGAGCTGTTTTTT
TRBJ1-4 . TRBV5-5 TRBD1 CASGGTGGNEKLFF TGTGCCAGCGGAGGGACAGGGGGTAATGAAAAACTGTTTTTT
TRBJ2-5 . TRBV5-1 . CASSFPEGETQYF TGCGCCAGCAGCTTTCCGGAGGGAGAGACCCAGTACTTC
TRBJ2-7 few TRBV4-1 TRBD1 CASSLFTGVYEQYF TGCGCCAGCAGCCTTTTCACAGGGGTCTACGAGCAGTACTTC
TRBJ1-2 . TRBV18 . CASSPSGAGINYGYTF TGTGCCAGCTCCCCGAGTGGGGCCGGCATTAACTATGGCTACACCTTC
TRBJ1-1 many TRBV5-1 TRBD1 CASSVDRAGTEAFF TGCGCCAGCAGCGTGGACAGGGCGGGCACTGAAGCTTTCTTT
TRBJ2-7 . TRBV7-8 . CASSVAGEQYF TGTGCCAGCAGCGTGGCGGGGGAGCAGTACTTC
TRBJ2-1 few TRBV12-3/TRBV12-4 . CASSLHRNEQFF TGTGCCAGCAGTTTGCACAGAAATGAGCAGTTCTTC
TRBJ2-3 . TRBV7-2 . CASSLDFISTDTQYF TGTGCCAGCAGCCTAGATTTCATAAGCACAGATACGCAGTATTTT
TRBJ1-1 . TRBV30 . CAWNRGRGTEAFF TGTGCCTGGAATCGGGGAAGGGGCACTGAAGCTTTCTTT
TRBJ1-1 . TRBV10-3 . CAIRAGNTEAFF TGTGCCATCAGGGCTGGGAACACTGAAGCTTTCTTT
TRBJ2-1 many TRBV6-2/TRBV6-3 . CASTEDGSSYNEQFF TGTGCCAGCACCGAGGACGGGAGCTCCTACAATGAGCAGTTCTTC
TRBJ2-1 . TRBV11-1 . CASSLDPGYNEQFF TGTGCCAGCAGCTTAGACCCGGGATACAATGAGCAGTTCTTC
TRBJ1-2 . TRBV6-5 . CASSHPRAGNYGYTF TGTGCCAGCAGCCACCCCCGGGCAGGGAACTATGGCTACACCTTC
TRBJ2-2 . TRBV9 . CASREGEQTGELFF TGTGCCAGCAGGGAAGGCGAGCAGACCGGGGAGCTGTTTTTT
TRBJ2-7 . TRBV20-1 . CSAREGGGSYEQYF TGCAGTGCTAGAGAAGGGGGGGGCTCCTACGAGCAGTACTTC
TRBJ1-2 . TRBV20-1 TRBD1 CSARLQGSGGYTF TGCAGTGCTAGACTACAGGGGTCGGGTGGCTACACCTTC
TRBJ2-7 . TRBV6-2/TRBV6-3 . CASTQPGPSYEQYF TGTGCCAGCACCCAACCGGGACCTAGCTACGAGCAGTACTTC
TRBJ2-3 many TRBV12-3/TRBV12-4 . CASSSGRGNTQYF TGTGCCAGCAGCTCTGGCCGAGGGAATACGCAGTATTTT
TRBJ1-2 many TRBV7-9 . CASSVGRLEGYTF TGTGCCAGCAGCGTCGGGAGGCTTGAGGGCTACACCTTC
TRBJ2-1 few TRBV5-1 TRBD2 CASSTSSGAQYNEQFF TGCGCCAGCAGCACATCTAGCGGGGCGCAGTACAATGAGCAGTTCTTC
TRBJ2-7 . TRBV5-5 TRBD2 CASSPTSGGFYEQYF TGTGCCAGCAGCCCTACTAGCGGGGGTTTTTACGAGCAGTACTTC
TRBJ1-6 few TRBV20-1 . CSATTRNSPLHF TGCAGTGCTACTACACGGAATTCACCCCTCCACTTT
TRBJ2-1 few TRBV27 TRBD2 CASREGLAFYNEQFF TGTGCCAGCAGGGAGGGACTAGCGTTTTACAATGAGCAGTTCTTC
TRBJ2-3 . TRBV9 . CASSVTLTDTQYF TGTGCCAGCAGCGTAACCCTGACAGATACGCAGTATTTT
TRBJ2-3 . TRBV7-3 . CASSPSLRPDTQYF TGTGCCAGCAGCCCCAGTTTACGGCCAGATACGCAGTATTTT
TRBJ2-2 few TRBV9 TRBD1 CASSHSRQGAQGTGELFF TGTGCCAGCAGCCACAGTCGACAGGGGGCGCAGGGCACCGGGGAGCTGTTTTTT
TRBJ2-1 few TRBV4-2 . CASSQGTGTYNEQFF TGTGCCAGCAGCCAAGGTACGGGGACCTACAATGAGCAGTTCTTC
TRBJ1-2 . TRBV5-6 . CASSLNEGLGYTF TGTGCCAGCAGCTTGAACGAGGGGTTAGGCTACACCTTC
TRBJ1-1 . TRBV5-1 . CASSLKDRTRETEAFF TGCGCCAGCAGCTTGAAGGATCGGACGAGAGAAACTGAAGCTTTCTTT
TRBJ2-7 few TRBV29-1 . CSVVTALYEQYF TGCAGCGTTGTGACAGCCCTTTACGAGCAGTACTTC
TRBJ1-5 few TRBV11-2 TRBD1 CASQGGLNQPQHF TGTGCCAGCCAGGGGGGCCTCAATCAGCCCCAGCATTTT
TRBJ1-3 few TRBV6-5 . CASSYSGSSGNTIYF TGTGCCAGCAGTTACTCGGGTTCCTCTGGAAACACCATATATTTT
TRBJ2-3 many TRBV6-5 TRBD2 CASSYFPSGGPDTQYF TGTGCCAGCAGTTACTTTCCTAGCGGGGGTCCAGATACGCAGTATTTT